This T cell receptor (beta chain) was obtained from a study of tumor and adjacent non-tumor tissue in lung cancer. RNA was extracted from bulk tissue without any cell sorting. Regarding this clonotype: This may be a read error, as it is one base from a much larger clone.

Three rounds of nested PCR, following a modified ARM-PCR protocol, produced the TCRbeta library. One entry per CDR3 protein results from TCRdb running MiXCR on the multiplex PCR reads. In the table there are 200,000 to 250,000 distinct CDR3 sequences, 70% to 75% of which are singletons. Trimming removed 4 bases from V and 9 bases from J; junction bases left unmatched: 6. The CDR3 contains 15 residues. CDR1 is MNHEY, CDR2 SVGAGI, per germline. Sequenced: lung tumor tissue. This chain joins TRBV6-5 and TRBJ2-6; 10 nucleotides line up with TRBD2. This clonotype originated in a man in his 60s with non-small cell lung cancer. CDR3 in amino acids: CASSLGLANFNVLTF. The DNA of the CDR3 is TGTGCCAGCAGTTTGGGACTAGCGAACTTCAACGTCCTGACTTTC.